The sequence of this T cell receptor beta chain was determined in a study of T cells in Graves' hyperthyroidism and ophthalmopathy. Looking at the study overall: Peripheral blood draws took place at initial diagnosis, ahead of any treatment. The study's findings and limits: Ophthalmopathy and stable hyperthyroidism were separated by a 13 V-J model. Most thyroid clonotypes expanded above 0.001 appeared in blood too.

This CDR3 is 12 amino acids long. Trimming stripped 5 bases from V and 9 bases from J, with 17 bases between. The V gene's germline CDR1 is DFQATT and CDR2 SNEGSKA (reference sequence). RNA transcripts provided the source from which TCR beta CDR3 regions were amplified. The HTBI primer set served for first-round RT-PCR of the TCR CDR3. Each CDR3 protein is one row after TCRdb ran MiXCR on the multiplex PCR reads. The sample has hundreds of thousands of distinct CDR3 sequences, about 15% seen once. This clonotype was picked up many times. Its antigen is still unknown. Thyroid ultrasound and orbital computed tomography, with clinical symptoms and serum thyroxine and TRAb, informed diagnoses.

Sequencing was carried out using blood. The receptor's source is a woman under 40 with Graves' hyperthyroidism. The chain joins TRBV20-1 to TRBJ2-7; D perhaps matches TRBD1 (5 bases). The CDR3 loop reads CSARTGGGVQYF. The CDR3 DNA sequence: TGCAGTGCTCGAACAGGTGGTGGGGTGCAGTACTTC.